This TCR beta chain was sequenced for a study of blood T cell repertoires in COVID-19 (dated by TCRdb to the early 2020s). In the study overall: Samples from collaborators originated in the United States, Italy and Spain and spanned both the acute and convalescent phases of COVID-19. The repertoires were released in a freely available public database meant as a resource for research on the immune response to SARS-CoV-2. The material from the prospective study consisted of cDNA or gDNA derived from T cells, B-cell-depleted T cells, or PBMCs. Where available, HLA class I and class II types were taken from metadata supplied by the sample provider and were not determined by assay-based typing. A de-identified subject ID, COVID-19 status, age in years and sex were almost always included in the sample metadata. Deeply sampled blood TCRbeta repertoires from subjects exposed to, actively infected with, or recovered from COVID-19 were included in the dataset. Samples came from the ongoing ImmuneRACE study (first 160 participants) plus 1,254 subjects from 6 global collaborators. Results the study describes overall, beyond this receptor: The quantity of clinical and demographic metadata differed by source and by participant and was supplied without curation.

In the case of this clone: No cognate antigen has been identified for it. No clone much larger than this one lies a single base away; base qualities are absent.

The immunoSEQ Assay, a bias-controlled multiplex PCR, was used to amplify TCRbeta CDR3 regions from genomic DNA. The paper's data handling went like this. The number of nucleated cells in each sample was estimated from the amplification of reference gene primers within the assay. Sequence reads were collapsed and filtered to measure the absolute abundance of every unique TCRbeta CDR3 rearrangement. For each sample, productive Simpson clonality was calculated as the square root of Simpson's diversity index over productive rearrangements. TCRdb mirrors the immuneACCESS table, restricted to in-frame sequences. Some clones are absent from its copies; in checked studies, under half trace to an unresolved V gene, and the reason for the others is unknown. V, J and clone size were drawn from that table, and D and trimming were deduced from the DNA. This sample has under 65,000 clones in its table, and 80% to 95% of those were observed once. 16% of the sample rests with the top ten.

Whole blood was collected in K2EDTA tubes by collaborating institutions according to the institutions' own protocols. For TCRbeta analysis, collaborators shipped samples as frozen whole blood, isolated PBMCs, or DNA extracted from either of those sample types. Including the terminal cysteine and phenylalanine, the CDR3 comprises 16 residues. Kept here is only the CDR3 DNA, which spans 48 bases and is read in frame from base 1. From the germline V gene, CDR1 is MNHNS and CDR2 is SASEGT. For this chain, trimming is 4 bases at the V end and 0 bases at the J end, and the number of junction bases without a gene match is 6.

The source material was peripheral blood. This TCR was recovered from a man older than 75 with acute or convalescent COVID-19. This chain joins TRBV6-1 to TRBJ2-1, with 7 central nucleotides matching TRBD1. The nucleotide sequence reads TGTGCCAGCAGTGTAACCGGGACAGCCTCCTACAATGAGCAGTTCTTC. It translates as CASSVTGTASYNEQFF.